The clone carrying this T cell receptor (beta chain) was recorded many times. The antigen remains unidentified. This sample is part of a study of breast tumors, draining lymph nodes, adjacent tissues. TCRdb reprocessed the multiplex PCR reads with MiXCR, giving one entry per CDR3 protein. Seen here are approximately 230,000 distinct CDR3 sequences, about 34% observed once, and the top ten hold approximately 3.5%. Whole-study results and caveats: Findings are consistent with lymph node origin and intratumoral expansion of most tumor T cells. Tumor repertoires ranked between lymph nodes and nontumor tissue in diversity, with V and J gene preferences. That most tumor T cells come from lymph nodes remained unproven. Compared with basal-like, luminal-like tumors shared significantly more repertoire with nontumor tissue.

Losses at the gene ends were 5 bases for V and 3 bases for J; bases not matched to a gene: 3. Germline V gives CDR1 ENHRY, CDR2 SYGVKD. This CDR3 comprises 15 residues. Samples came from axillary lymph nodes draining the breast cancer. This receptor was obtained from a female donor with breast cancer. Some clones in this sample may be carry-over from other donors' samples. The chain carries TRBV10-3 and TRBJ2-5; 13 nucleotides match TRBD2. The specimen sequenced was axillary lymph node tissue. This CDR3 is CAISRTSGSEETQYF. The CDR3 DNA is TGTGCCATCAGTCGGACTAGCGGGAGTGAAGAGACCCAGTACTTC.